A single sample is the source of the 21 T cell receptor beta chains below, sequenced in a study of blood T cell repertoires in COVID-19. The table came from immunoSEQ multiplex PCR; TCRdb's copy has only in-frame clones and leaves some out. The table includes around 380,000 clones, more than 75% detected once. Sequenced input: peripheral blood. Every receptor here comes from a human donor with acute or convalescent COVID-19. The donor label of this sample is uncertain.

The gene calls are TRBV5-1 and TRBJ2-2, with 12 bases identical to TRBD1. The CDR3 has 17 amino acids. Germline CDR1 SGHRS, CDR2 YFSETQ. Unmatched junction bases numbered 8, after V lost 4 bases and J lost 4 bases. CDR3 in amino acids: CASSRGTGGAGTGELFF. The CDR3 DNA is TGCGCCAGCAGCAGGGGGACAGGGGGCGCGGGCACCGGGGAGCTGTTTTTT.

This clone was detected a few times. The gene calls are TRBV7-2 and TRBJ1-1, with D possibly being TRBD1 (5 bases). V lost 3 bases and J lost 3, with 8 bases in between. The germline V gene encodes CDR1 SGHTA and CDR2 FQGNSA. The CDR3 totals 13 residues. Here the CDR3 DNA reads TGTGCCAGCAGCTTCGGGGGGGACACTGAAGCTTTCTTT. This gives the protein CASSFGGDTEAFF.

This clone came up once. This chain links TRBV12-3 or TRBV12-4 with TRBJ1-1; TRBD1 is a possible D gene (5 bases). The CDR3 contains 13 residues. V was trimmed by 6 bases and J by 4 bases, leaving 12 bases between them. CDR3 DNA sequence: TGTGCCAGCAGCCTCACTCAGGGCACTGAAGCTTTCTTT. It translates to CASSLTQGTEAFF.

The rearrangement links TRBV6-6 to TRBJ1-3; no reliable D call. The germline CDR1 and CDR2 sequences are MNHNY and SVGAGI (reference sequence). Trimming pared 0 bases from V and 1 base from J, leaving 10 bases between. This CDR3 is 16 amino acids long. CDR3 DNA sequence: TGTGCCAGCAGTTACTCGGGCAGTAGTTCTGGAAACACCATATATTTT. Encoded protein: CASSYSGSSSGNTIYF.

The CDR3 region has the DNA TGCGCCAGCAGTGAGAACAGGGGTTGGGGCTACACCTTC. It yields the protein CASSENRGWGYTF. V gene TRBV10-1 combines with J gene TRBJ1-2; 7 bases map to TRBD1. From germline, CDR1 is WNHNN and CDR2 SYGVQD (reference sequence). After removal of 2 bases from V and 8 bases from J, the junction contained 5 bases not matched to a gene. The CDR3 runs 13 residues.

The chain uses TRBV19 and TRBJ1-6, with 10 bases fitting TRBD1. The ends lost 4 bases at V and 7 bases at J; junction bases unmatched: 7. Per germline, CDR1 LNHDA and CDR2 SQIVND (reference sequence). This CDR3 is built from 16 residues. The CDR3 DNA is TGTGCCAGTAGTAGCCAGGGGACAGGGGCAAATTCACCCCTCCACTTT. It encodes CASSSQGTGANSPLHF.

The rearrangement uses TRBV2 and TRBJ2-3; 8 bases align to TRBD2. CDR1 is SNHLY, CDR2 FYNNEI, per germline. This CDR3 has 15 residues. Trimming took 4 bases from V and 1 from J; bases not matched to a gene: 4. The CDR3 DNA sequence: TGTGCCAGCAGTGGGCTAGCGGGCCGCACAGATACGCAGTATTTT. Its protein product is CASSGLAGRTDTQYF. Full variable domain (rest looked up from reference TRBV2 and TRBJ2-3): EPEVTQTPSHQVTQMGQEVILRCVPISNHLYFYWYRQILGQKVEFLVSFYNNEISEKSEIFDDQFSVERPDGSNFTLKIRSTKLEDSAMYFCASSGLAGRTDTQYFGPGTRLTVL.

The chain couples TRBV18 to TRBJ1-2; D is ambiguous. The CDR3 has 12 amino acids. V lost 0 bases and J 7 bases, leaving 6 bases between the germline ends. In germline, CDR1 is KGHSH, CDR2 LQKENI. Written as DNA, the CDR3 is TGTGCCAGCTCACCACCACCGGGTGGCTACACCTTC. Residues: CASSPPPGGYTF.

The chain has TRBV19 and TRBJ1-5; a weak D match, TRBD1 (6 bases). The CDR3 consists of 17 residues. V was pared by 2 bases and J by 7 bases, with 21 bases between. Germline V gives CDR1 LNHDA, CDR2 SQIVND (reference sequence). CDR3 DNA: TGTGCCAGTAGTATACTGGGGCGACAGGTCTCACGACAGCCCCAGCATTTT. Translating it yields CASSILGRQVSRQPQHF.

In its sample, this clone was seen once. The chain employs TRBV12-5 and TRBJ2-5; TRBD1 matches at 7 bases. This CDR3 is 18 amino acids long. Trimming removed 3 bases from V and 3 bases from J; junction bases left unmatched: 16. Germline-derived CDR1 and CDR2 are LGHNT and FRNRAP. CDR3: CASGLGLGIRGQEETQYF. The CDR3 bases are TGTGCTAGTGGTTTAGGGTTGGGGATAAGGGGGCAGGAAGAGACCCAGTACTTC.

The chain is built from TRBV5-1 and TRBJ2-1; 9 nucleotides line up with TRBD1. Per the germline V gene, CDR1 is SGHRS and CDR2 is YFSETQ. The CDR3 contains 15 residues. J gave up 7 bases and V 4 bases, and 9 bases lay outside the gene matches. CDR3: CASSPSQGANNEQFF. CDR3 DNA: TGCGCCAGCAGCCCGTCACAGGGGGCGAATAATGAGCAGTTCTTC.

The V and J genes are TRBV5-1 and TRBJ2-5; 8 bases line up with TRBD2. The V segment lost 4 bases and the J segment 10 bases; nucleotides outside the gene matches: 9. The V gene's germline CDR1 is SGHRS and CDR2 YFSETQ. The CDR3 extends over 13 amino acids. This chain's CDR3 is CASSAGGPAFQYF. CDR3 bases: TGCGCCAGCAGCGCGGGGGGCCCCGCATTCCAGTACTTC. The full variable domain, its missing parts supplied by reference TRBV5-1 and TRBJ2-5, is KAGVTQTPRYLIKTRGQQVTLSCSPISGHRSVSWYQQTPGQGLQFLFEYFSETQRNKGNFPGRFSGRQFSNSRSEMNVSTLELGDSALYLCASSAGGPAFQYFGPGTRLLVL.

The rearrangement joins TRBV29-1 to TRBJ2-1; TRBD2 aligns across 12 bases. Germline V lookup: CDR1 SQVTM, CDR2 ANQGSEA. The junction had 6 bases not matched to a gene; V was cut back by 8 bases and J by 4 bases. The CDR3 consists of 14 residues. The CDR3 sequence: CSTGLAGGYNEQFF. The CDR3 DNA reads TGCAGCACGGGACTAGCGGGTGGGTACAATGAGCAGTTCTTC.

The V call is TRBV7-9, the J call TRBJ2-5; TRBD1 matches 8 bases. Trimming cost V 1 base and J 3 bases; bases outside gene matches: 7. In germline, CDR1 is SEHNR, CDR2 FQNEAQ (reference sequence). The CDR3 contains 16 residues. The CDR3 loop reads CASSLGRTGRKETQYF. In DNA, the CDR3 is TGTGCCAGCAGCTTAGGGCGGACAGGGCGAAAAGAGACCCAGTACTTC.

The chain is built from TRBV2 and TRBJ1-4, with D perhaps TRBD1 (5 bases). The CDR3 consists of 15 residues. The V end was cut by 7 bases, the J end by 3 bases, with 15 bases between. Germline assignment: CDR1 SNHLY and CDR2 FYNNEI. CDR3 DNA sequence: TGTGCCAGCACCGTGGAGGGGACCGCTAATGAAAAACTGTTTTTT. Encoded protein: CASTVEGTANEKLFF.

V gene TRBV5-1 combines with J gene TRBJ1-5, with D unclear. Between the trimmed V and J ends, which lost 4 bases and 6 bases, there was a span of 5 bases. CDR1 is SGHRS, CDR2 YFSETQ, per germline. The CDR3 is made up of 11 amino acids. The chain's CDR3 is CASSPGQPQHF. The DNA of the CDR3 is TGCGCCAGCAGCCCGGGTCAGCCCCAGCATTTT.

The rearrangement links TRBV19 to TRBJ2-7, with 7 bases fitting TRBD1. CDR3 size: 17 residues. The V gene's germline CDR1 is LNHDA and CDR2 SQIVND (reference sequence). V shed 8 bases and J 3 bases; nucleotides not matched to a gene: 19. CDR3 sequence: CASAYKKAGQASYEQYF. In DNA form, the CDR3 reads TGTGCCAGTGCTTACAAGAAGGCAGGACAGGCCAGCTACGAGCAGTACTTC.

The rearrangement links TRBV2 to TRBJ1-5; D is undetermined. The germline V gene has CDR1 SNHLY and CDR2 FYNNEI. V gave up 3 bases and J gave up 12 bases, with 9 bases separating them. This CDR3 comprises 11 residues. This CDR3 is CASSERQFQHF. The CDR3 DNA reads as TGTGCCAGCAGTGAGCGTCAATTCCAGCATTTT.

The CDR3 reads CASSLDTDSRGFGAFF. The CDR3 coding sequence is TGTGCCAGCAGCTTGGATACGGACAGTCGGGGTTTTGGAGCTTTCTTT. The V and J genes are TRBV5-4 and TRBJ1-1, with D tentatively TRBD1 (6 bases). The CDR3 sequence is 16 residues long. Per germline, CDR1 SGHNT and CDR2 YYREEE (reference sequence). With 0 bases removed from V and 10 bases from J, the gap between germline ends came to 22 bases.

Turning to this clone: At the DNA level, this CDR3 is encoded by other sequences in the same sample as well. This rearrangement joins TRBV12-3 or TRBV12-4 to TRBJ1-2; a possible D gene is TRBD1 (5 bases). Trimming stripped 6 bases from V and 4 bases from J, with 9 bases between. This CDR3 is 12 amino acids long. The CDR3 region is CASSPTGYGYTF. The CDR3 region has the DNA TGTGCCAGCAGCCCCACAGGCTATGGCTACACCTTC.

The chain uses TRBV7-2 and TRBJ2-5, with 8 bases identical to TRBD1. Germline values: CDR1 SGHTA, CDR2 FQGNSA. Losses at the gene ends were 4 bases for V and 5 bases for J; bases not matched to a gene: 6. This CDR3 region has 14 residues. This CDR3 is CASSYTGGVETQYF. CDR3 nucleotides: TGTGCCAGCAGCTATACAGGGGGTGTGGAGACCCAGTACTTC. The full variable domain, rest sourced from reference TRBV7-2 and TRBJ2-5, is GAGVSQSPSNKVTEKGKDVELRCDPISGHTALYWYRQSLGQGLEFLIYFQGNSAPDKSGLPSDRFSAERTGGSVSTLTIQRTQQEDSAVYLCASSYTGGVETQYFGPGTRLLVL.